The next 28 T cell receptor beta chains were all read from a single sample in a study of T-cell reconstitution after alpha-beta-depleted transplantation in children. Library preparation (for TCRbeta) was performed with unique molecular identifiers. TCRdb redid the calling of the PCR reads with MiXCR, one entry per CDR3 protein. The sample contains roughly 570,000 distinct CDR3 sequences, roughly 30% of which appear only once. The sequenced sample was PBMCs, obtained before TCRalphabeta/CD19-depleted stem cell transplant. Receptor source: a boy in the first two years of life with Wiskott-Aldrich syndrome, due to receive a stem cell transplant.

The rearrangement links TRBV6-1 to TRBJ2-7; no reliable D call. This CDR3 spans 16 amino acids. Germline loops: CDR1 MNHNS, CDR2 SASEGT. V was trimmed by 6 bases and J by 2 bases, leaving 20 bases between them. This CDR3 reads CASSPQSPPLTYEQYF. CDR3 nucleotides: TGTGCCAGCAGCCCCCAATCACCGCCGCTTACCTACGAGCAGTACTTC.

This clonotype was detected only a few times. This chain connects TRBV7-9 to TRBJ2-1; no clear D gene. The V end lost 1 base, the J end lost 6 bases, and 7 bases lay between the germline ends. Germline V gene lookup returns CDR1 SEHNR and CDR2 FQNEAQ (reference sequence). The CDR3 length is 13 residues. CDR3 sequence: CASSLDSVNEQFF. CDR3 DNA: TGTGCCAGCAGCTTAGATTCCGTCAATGAGCAGTTCTTC.

This clonotype was picked up a small number of times. In DNA, the CDR3 is TGTGCCAGCAGGCCTGGACCCACCGGGGACACCGGGGAGCTGTTTTTT. As protein: CASRPGPTGDTGELFF. The chain uses TRBV5-5 and TRBJ2-2, with TRBD2 as a possible D gene (5 bases). The V gene lost 5 bases and the J gene lost 3 bases, with 17 bases spanning the gap. This CDR3 is 16 amino acids long. Germline lookup yields CDR1 SGHKS and CDR2 YYEKEE (reference sequence).

In this sample, this clonotype turned up once. This chain connects TRBV9 to TRBJ2-2; TRBD2 aligns across 9 bases. The V segment lost 4 bases and the J segment 3 bases; nucleotides outside the gene matches: 4. From germline, CDR1 is SGDLS and CDR2 YYNGEE. The CDR3 totals 15 residues. This CDR3 is CASSSGLAHTGELFF. CDR3 bases: TGTGCCAGCAGCTCCGGACTAGCGCACACCGGGGAGCTGTTTTTT.

This clonotype showed up just a few times. The chain employs TRBV6-5 and TRBJ2-1; 9 bases are a match to TRBD2. The germline V gene encodes CDR1 MNHEY and CDR2 SVGAGI. This CDR3 contains 15 residues. Trimming removed 2 bases from V and 6 bases from J; junction bases left unmatched: 5. The CDR3 region is CASSYGLARSNEQFF. CDR3 in DNA: TGTGCCAGCAGTTACGGACTAGCGAGGTCCAATGAGCAGTTCTTC.

The gene calls are TRBV28 and TRBJ1-5, with D possibly matching TRBD1 (5 bases). CDR3 size: 15 residues. The V end was cut by 1 base, the J end by 6 bases, with 13 bases between. Germline CDR1 is MDHEN and CDR2 is SYDVKM. The CDR3 here is CASSLLEGRPQPQHF. Written as DNA, the CDR3 is TGTGCCAGCAGTTTATTGGAGGGACGGCCTCAGCCCCAGCATTTT.

The chain combines TRBV5-6 with TRBJ2-2, with D perhaps TRBD1 or TRBD2 (5 bases each). There are 16 residues in the CDR3. Per germline, CDR1 SGHDT and CDR2 YYEEEE. Trimming pared 2 bases from V and 3 bases from J, leaving 14 bases between. CDR3 DNA sequence: TGTGCCAGCAGCTTTAGGCTGGGACCCTACACCGGGGAGCTGTTTTTT. Translated, it gives CASSFRLGPYTGELFF.

This clonotype has just a few counts. This chain connects TRBV5-1 to TRBJ2-1, with a possible D match to TRBD2 (6 bases). V was pared by 1 base and J by 9 bases, with 11 bases between. Germline V gene sequence: CDR1 SGHRS, CDR2 YFSETQ. The CDR3 loop spans 13 amino acids. DNA of the CDR3: TGCGCCAGCAGCTTGAATTCCGGGGGTGAGCAGTTCTTC. Amino acids: CASSLNSGGEQFF.

This clonotype was observed once. This chain connects TRBV20-1 to TRBJ2-5, with TRBD2 matching 7 bases. V lost 4 bases and J lost 4; bases outside the gene matches: 6. Germline CDR1 reads DFQATT; CDR2 reads SNEGSKA (reference sequence). The CDR3 is made up of 13 amino acids. CDR3 sequence (DNA): TGCAGTGCTACGGGACTACCTTTAGAGACCCAGTACTTC. Translating gives CSATGLPLETQYF.

This chain links TRBV24-1 with TRBJ2-1; 7 nucleotides agree with TRBD2. CDR3 length: 16 amino acids. Trimming cost V 0 bases and J 5 bases; bases outside gene matches: 6. Germline CDR1 reads KGHDR; CDR2 reads SFDVKD. CDR3 sequence (DNA): TGTGCCACCAGTGATTTGGCACTAGCGAAAAACAATGAGCAGTTCTTC. Its protein is CATSDLALAKNNEQFF.

The chain uses TRBV5-1 and TRBJ2-1; tentative D call: TRBD2 (6 bases). The CDR3 runs 15 residues. Germline V lookup: CDR1 SGHRS, CDR2 YFSETQ. Between the trimmed V and J ends, which lost 1 base and 7 bases, there was a span of 15 bases. This chain's CDR3 is CASSLQPIGRNEQFF. The CDR3 DNA reads as TGCGCCAGCAGCTTGCAACCGATAGGGAGGAATGAGCAGTTCTTC. Together with reference TRBV5-1 and TRBJ2-1, the CDR3 gives the full variable domain: KAGVTQTPRYLIKTRGQQVTLSCSPISGHRSVSWYQQTPGQGLQFLFEYFSETQRNKGNFPGRFSGRQFSNSRSEMNVSTLELGDSALYLCASSLQPIGRNEQFFGPGTRLTVL.

This chain links TRBV4-2 with TRBJ2-2, with D possibly TRBD1 on 5 matching bases. The germline gives CDR1 LGHNA, CDR2 YNFKEQ. This CDR3 region has 16 residues. V gave up 1 base and J gave up 1 base, with 10 bases separating them. This CDR3 is CASSQVRGQNTGELFF. The CDR3 DNA is TGTGCCAGCAGCCAAGTTAGGGGCCAGAACACCGGGGAGCTGTTTTTT.

The V gene is TRBV5-1, the J gene TRBJ2-3; D possibly corresponds to TRBD2 (5 bases). Germline V lookup: CDR1 SGHRS, CDR2 YFSETQ. V lost 2 bases, J lost 3 bases, and 13 bases lay in between. The CDR3 contains 15 residues. The CDR3: CASSFRRLGTDTQYF. The CDR3 DNA follows: TGCGCCAGCAGCTTTAGGAGGCTTGGGACAGATACGCAGTATTTT.

This clonotype has more than one count but fewer than ten. The rearrangement links TRBV5-5 to TRBJ2-1, with a weak D call TRBD2 (6 bases). There are 18 residues in the CDR3. V dropped 0 bases and J dropped 8 bases, with 24 bases sitting between them. Germline-derived CDR1 and CDR2 are SGHKS and YYEKEE (reference sequence). The CDR3 DNA reads as TGTGCCAGCAGCTTGGAACCCTCCTCTTATGGCGGAGGGGATGAGCAGTTCTTC. Protein sequence: CASSLEPSSYGGGDEQFF.

Note on this clonotype: Germline is not matched at one junction end, which may reflect a read error. The CDR3, as DNA: TGTGCCGCAACGCCCTCGGGACACATTTTCAACGACTTC. This gives the protein CAATPSGHIFNDF. This chain uses TRBV6-2 or TRBV6-3 with TRBJ2-7; TRBD1 might be the D (6 bases). The CDR3 extends over 13 amino acids. CDR1 MNHEY and CDR2 SVGEGT come from the germline V gene.

This clonotype was counted a few times. This rearrangement joins TRBV20-1 to TRBJ2-1; 8 bases are shared with TRBD2. The CDR3 is made up of 13 amino acids. Germline CDR1 reads DFQATT; CDR2 reads SNEGSKA (reference sequence). Germline trimming cut 8 bases from V and 2 bases from J; bases unmatched to any gene: 5. CDR3 sequence: CSPSGSTYNEQFF. CDR3 coding DNA: TGCAGTCCGAGCGGGAGCACCTACAATGAGCAGTTCTTC.

CDR3 coding DNA: TGCAGTGCTTGCCCCCAGGTGGCAGATACGCAGTATTTT. Its protein is CSACPQVADTQYF. The V and J genes are TRBV20-1 and TRBJ2-3; D is uncertain. Between the trimmed V and J ends, which lost 5 bases and 4 bases, there was a span of 13 bases. Per germline, CDR1 DFQATT and CDR2 SNEGSKA (reference sequence). The CDR3 contains 13 residues.

The rearrangement joins TRBV3-1 to TRBJ2-7; D is perhaps TRBD2 (5 bases). The germline V and J ends were trimmed by 2 bases and 5 bases, with 7 bases remaining between them. There are 12 residues in the CDR3. Germline CDR1 reads LGHDT; CDR2 reads YNNKEL (reference sequence). The CDR3 region has the DNA TGTGCCAGCAGCCAATTGCGGGACGAGCAGTACTTC. The encoded protein is CASSQLRDEQYF.

This rearrangement joins TRBV20-1 to TRBJ2-3, with TRBD1 as a possible D gene (5 bases). The germline V and J ends were trimmed by 2 bases and 0 bases, with 12 bases remaining between them. Germline V gene data show CDR1 as DFQATT and CDR2 as SNEGSKA (reference sequence). This CDR3 comprises 15 residues. CDR3 sequence (DNA): TGCAGTGCTAGAAAGTGGGGCCCTAGCACAGATACGCAGTATTTT. This translates into CSARKWGPSTDTQYF.

The sample holds a few counts of this clonotype. The J gene is TRBJ2-7, the V gene TRBV7-2; D perhaps matches TRBD2 (6 bases). V lost 5 bases, J lost 2 bases, and 10 bases lay in between. The germline V gene has CDR1 SGHTA and CDR2 FQGNSA. This CDR3 contains 13 residues. The CDR3 region has the DNA TGTGCCAGCAGCGCGACTAGTCCCTACGAGCAGTACTTC. It specifies CASSATSPYEQYF.

The chain couples TRBV3-1 to TRBJ2-2; TRBD1 aligns across 7 bases. With V trimmed by 1 base and J by 3 bases, 2 bases remained unmatched. The CDR3 has 15 amino acids. Germline V gene lookup returns CDR1 LGHDT and CDR2 YNNKEL (reference sequence). The CDR3 DNA follows: TGTGCCAGCAGCCAAGGAGGGGGCGACACCGGGGAGCTGTTTTTT. This encodes CASSQGGGDTGELFF. Looking up the rest from reference TRBV3-1 and TRBJ2-2 gives the full variable domain: DTAVSQTPKYLVTQMGNDKSIKCEQNLGHDTMYWYKQDSKKFLKIMFSYNNKELIINETVPNRFSPKSPDKAHLNLHINSLELGDSAVYFCASSQGGGDTGELFFGEGSRLTVL.

The chain carries TRBV10-3 and TRBJ2-1, with 7 positions matching TRBD2. The CDR3 runs to 15 residues. The junction had 7 bases not matched to a gene; V was cut back by 3 bases and J by 5 bases. The germline V gene encodes CDR1 ENHRY and CDR2 SYGVKD. The DNA for the CDR3 is TGTGCCATCAGTGACCTCGGGCTAGCGGACAATGAGCAGTTCTTC. Amino acid sequence: CAISDLGLADNEQFF.

In this sample, this clonotype turned up a few times. The chain links TRBV20-1 to TRBJ2-1; 7 bases align to TRBD2. Germline CDR1 is DFQATT and CDR2 is SNEGSKA (reference sequence). This CDR3 is built from 16 residues. Unmatched junction bases numbered 12, after V lost 5 bases and J lost 2 bases. The CDR3 DNA follows: TGCAGTGCTCTCCCTTCCTCCGGGACTACCTACAATGAGCAGTTCTTC. Encoded protein: CSALPSSGTTYNEQFF.

The chain combines TRBV6-1 with TRBJ2-7; TRBD2 matches 12 bases. This CDR3 contains 14 residues. Trimming took 5 bases from V and 5 from J; bases not matched to a gene: 4. Germline V gives CDR1 MNHNS, CDR2 SASEGT. CDR3 DNA: TGTGCCAGCAGTCTAGCGGGAGGGCCCCACGAGCAGTACTTC. Translated, it gives CASSLAGGPHEQYF.

The gene calls are TRBV29-1 and TRBJ2-7; possible D gene TRBD2, 6 bases. Trimming removed 7 bases at V and 0 bases at J, with 7 bases between. Germline CDR1 and CDR2: SQVTM and ANQGSEA. The CDR3 is 11 residues long. CDR3 sequence (DNA): TGCAGCGCCGGGAGCTCCTACGAGCAGTACTTC. Residues: CSAGSSYEQYF.

This chain joins TRBV15 and TRBJ1-4, with 8 bases identical to TRBD1. The V and J ends lost 5 bases and 8 bases, in that order; junction bases with no gene match: 7. The CDR3 runs 14 residues. The germline V gene has CDR1 LNHNV and CDR2 YYDKDF (reference sequence). In DNA form, the CDR3 reads TGTGCCACCAGCCTCGGACAGGGTAGGGAAAAACTGTTTTTT. Its translation is CATSLGQGREKLFF.

The J gene is TRBJ1-4, the V gene TRBV27; tentative D call: TRBD1 (6 bases). The CDR3 covers 13 residues. V was clipped by 3 bases and J by 8 bases, with 10 bases between them. Per the germline V gene, CDR1 is MNHEY and CDR2 is SMNVEV (reference sequence). The CDR3 DNA reads TGTGCCAGCAGTTTTAGGGGGGCAGAAAAACTGTTTTTT. This sequence encodes CASSFRGAEKLFF.

The chain joins TRBV28 to TRBJ2-5; 10 bases are a match to TRBD2. Losses at the gene ends were 5 bases for V and 5 bases for J; bases not matched to a gene: 8. In germline, CDR1 is MDHEN, CDR2 SYDVKM. There are 15 residues in the CDR3. The CDR3 DNA sequence: TGTGCCAGCAGTACCATAGCGGGAGGTCAGGAGACCCAGTACTTC. Its protein is CASSTIAGGQETQYF.